One and the same sample provided the 21 T cell receptor beta chains below, sequenced in a study of cytotoxic CD8 clonotypes in ibrutinib-treated CLL. Measured with immunoSEQ multiplex PCR; TCRdb has only the in-frame clones, and not every one. The sample lists under 300,000 clones; less than 75% were seen once. The input for sequencing was PBMCs, taken after 24 months of ibrutinib treatment. The receptors here all came from a human donor with chronic lymphocytic leukemia.

This clone was counted only a few times. The CDR3 region is CASSSTGTFDTGELFF. The CDR3 DNA reads TGTGCCAGCAGTAGTACAGGGACATTTGACACCGGGGAGCTGTTTTTT. The rearrangement uses TRBV28 and TRBJ2-2; TRBD1 is a possible D gene (6 bases). The CDR3 covers 16 residues. CDR1 and CDR2 from the germline V gene are MDHEN and SYDVKM. Between the trimmed V and J ends, which lost 5 bases and 3 bases, there was a span of 16 bases.

The V gene is TRBV13, the J gene TRBJ2-7; the match to TRBD1 covers 7 bases. Germline-derived CDR1 and CDR2 are PRHDT and FYEKMQ (reference sequence). After removal of 1 base from V and 3 bases from J, the junction contained 3 bases not matched to a gene. The CDR3 is 14 residues long. As DNA, the CDR3 is TGTGCCAGCAGCTTAGAGGGACAGAACTACGAGCAGTACTTC. This translates into CASSLEGQNYEQYF.

This clone was recorded only once. This chain connects TRBV6-5 to TRBJ2-3; TRBD1 matches 7 bases. Germline V gives CDR1 MNHEY, CDR2 SVGAGI. Trimming removed 6 bases from V and 3 bases from J; junction bases left unmatched: 9. The length of the CDR3 is 15 residues. CDR3 protein: CASRATGAATDTQYF. In DNA form, the CDR3 reads TGTGCCAGCAGGGCTACAGGGGCGGCAACAGATACGCAGTATTTT.

V gene TRBV11-1 combines with J gene TRBJ2-3; tentatively, D is TRBD2 (6 bases). The ends were cut back, 1 base at V and 4 bases at J, with 21 bases in the middle. The CDR3 covers 18 residues. The germline V gene has CDR1 SGHAT and CDR2 FQDESV (reference sequence). The CDR3 here is CASSLVGARDSGSDTQYF. Written as DNA, the CDR3 is TGTGCCAGCAGCTTAGTTGGAGCACGGGACTCAGGATCAGATACGCAGTATTTT.

The chain recombines TRBV27 with TRBJ2-3; TRBD1 matches 10 bases. This CDR3 has 14 residues. Germline CDR1 is MNHEY and CDR2 is SMNVEV (reference sequence). V shed 7 bases, J shed 5 bases, and the junction held 6 bases outside the gene matches. CDR3 in amino acids: CASTETGGLDTQYF. CDR3 in DNA: TGTGCCAGCACCGAGACAGGGGGCTTAGATACGCAGTATTTT.

This chain connects TRBV2 to TRBJ1-1; 7 bases align to TRBD1. The CDR3 extends over 15 amino acids. V shed 6 bases and J 3 bases; nucleotides not matched to a gene: 10. Germline-derived CDR1 and CDR2 are SNHLY and FYNNEI. The CDR3 sequence: CASRGIGGQYTEAFF. The CDR3 DNA reads as TGTGCCAGCAGAGGAATAGGGGGCCAGTACACTGAAGCTTTCTTT.

The chain employs TRBV25-1 and TRBJ2-1; D not resolved. The CDR3 has 11 amino acids. Trimming cost V 3 bases and J 6 bases, with 3 bases left between them. CDR1 MGHDK and CDR2 SYGVNS come from the germline V gene. The CDR3 is CASSDVNEQFF. CDR3 sequence (DNA): TGTGCCAGCAGTGATGTCAATGAGCAGTTCTTC.

The V call is TRBV28, the J call TRBJ2-1, with D hard to call. Deletions cut 2 bases from V and 1 base from J, with 9 bases between. Germline CDR1 is MDHEN and CDR2 is SYDVKM. The CDR3 length is 15 residues. CDR3 sequence reads: CASSLPDGSYNEQFF. In DNA, the CDR3 is TGTGCCAGCAGTTTACCCGACGGGTCCTACAATGAGCAGTTCTTC.

The genes are TRBV5-6 and TRBJ2-7, with TRBD2 as a possible D gene (5 bases). The V end lost 4 bases, the J end lost 1 base, and 12 bases lay between the germline ends. This CDR3 comprises 14 residues. The germline CDR1 and CDR2 sequences are SGHDT and YYEEEE. The CDR3 DNA reads as TGTGCCAGCAGCCCGAGGGCACTATCCTACGAGCAGTACTTC. As protein: CASSPRALSYEQYF.

The chain uses TRBV6-5 and TRBJ2-7; D perhaps matches TRBD2 (5 bases). The V end was cut by 0 bases, the J end by 4 bases, with 16 bases between. Germline CDR1 reads MNHEY; CDR2 reads SVGAGI. This CDR3 spans 16 amino acids. Here the CDR3 reads CASSYSRPRGGYEQYF. The CDR3 coding sequence is TGTGCCAGCAGTTACTCGCGCCCCCGGGGTGGTTACGAGCAGTACTTC.

This chain joins TRBV11-2 and TRBJ2-1, with 9 bases lining up with TRBD2. With 1 base clipped from V and 3 bases from J, the junction kept 4 bases outside the gene matches. The CDR3 is made up of 16 amino acids. Germline V gives CDR1 SGHAT, CDR2 FQNNGV. DNA for the CDR3: TGTGCCAGCAGCTTAGTTGCTAGCGGGATCTACAATGAGCAGTTCTTC. This encodes CASSLVASGIYNEQFF.

The J gene is TRBJ2-1, the V gene TRBV28; TRBD1 matches at 7 bases. Germline CDR1 is MDHEN and CDR2 is SYDVKM. The CDR3 has 14 residues. With V trimmed by 9 bases and J by 8 bases, 13 bases remained unmatched. For the CDR3, the DNA is TGTGCCAGTCTAGGGACAGCTCTTGGGTATGAGCAGTTCTTC. Protein sequence: CASLGTALGYEQFF.

The chain is built from TRBV5-1 and TRBJ2-2; D gene ambiguous. The CDR3 is 14 amino acids. CDR1 SGHRS and CDR2 YFSETQ come from the germline V gene. V was pared by 4 bases and J by 4 bases, with 11 bases between. The DNA of the CDR3 is TGCGCCAGCAGCGGCACTGGCGGCACCGGGGAGCTGTTTTTT. The encoded protein is CASSGTGGTGELFF.

The rearrangement links TRBV9 to TRBJ2-3; a possible D gene is TRBD2 (6 bases). V lost 1 base to trimming and J lost 1 base, with 13 bases between them. The germline CDR1 and CDR2 sequences are SGDLS and YYNGEE. The CDR3 is 16 residues long. CDR3 sequence reads: CASSVWEAVGTDTQYF. CDR3 coding DNA: TGTGCCAGCAGCGTATGGGAGGCGGTTGGCACAGATACGCAGTATTTT.

The chain uses TRBV28 and TRBJ1-2; D is unresolved. The CDR3 length is 14 residues. Germline V gene sequence: CDR1 MDHEN, CDR2 SYDVKM. Trimming pared 7 bases from V and 4 bases from J, leaving 16 bases between. CDR3 residues: CASIPLGNFYGYTF. The CDR3 DNA reads TGTGCCAGCATTCCCTTGGGAAACTTCTATGGCTACACCTTC.

The chain uses TRBV30 and TRBJ2-7; TRBD1 matches at 9 bases. The V gene end was trimmed by 0 bases and the J gene end by 0 bases; junction bases not matched to a gene: 3. CDR3 length equals 15 residues. The germline V gene encodes CDR1 GTSNPN and CDR2 SVGIG (reference sequence). The CDR3 is CAWSVSTGGSYEQYF. CDR3 coding DNA: TGTGCCTGGAGTGTATCGACAGGGGGCTCCTACGAGCAGTACTTC.

This chain connects TRBV15 to TRBJ2-1; D remains unclear. Trimming took off 0 bases at V and 0 bases at J, with 15 bases between the two ends. The CDR3 covers 18 residues. From germline, CDR1 is LNHNV and CDR2 YYDKDF (reference sequence). The CDR3 sequence is CATSRDPLRPLSYNEQFF. The CDR3 DNA follows: TGTGCCACCAGCAGAGATCCCCTGCGACCCCTCTCCTACAATGAGCAGTTCTTC.

This clone was seen a few times. V is TRBV27 and J is TRBJ2-2; 10 bases align to TRBD2. The germline V gene encodes CDR1 MNHEY and CDR2 SMNVEV (reference sequence). The CDR3 covers 19 residues. V trimming: 4 bases; J trimming: 4 bases; junction bases outside the gene matches: 15. CDR3 nucleotides: TGTGCCAGCAGTTACCTGGCTAGCGGGAGCTCTGGAATCACCGGGGAGCTGTTTTTT. Translation gives CASSYLASGSSGITGELFF.

This rearrangement joins TRBV2 to TRBJ2-3; possible D gene TRBD2, 5 bases. Per germline, CDR1 SNHLY and CDR2 FYNNEI. This CDR3 has 13 residues. V lost 10 bases and J 4 bases, leaving 15 bases between the germline ends. The DNA of the CDR3 is TGTGCCACAGAGGGCAGTTATCCAGATACGCAGTATTTT. It specifies CATEGSYPDTQYF.

The V gene is TRBV11-3, the J gene TRBJ2-3, with D possibly being TRBD1 (6 bases). V lost 4 bases to trimming and J lost 4 bases, with 12 bases between them. Germline V gene lookup returns CDR1 SGHNT and CDR2 YENEEA. The CDR3 length is 14 residues. The CDR3 DNA reads as TGTGCCAGCAGCTACGGCAGGGGTCCAGATACGCAGTATTTT. The encoded protein is CASSYGRGPDTQYF.

In nucleotides, the CDR3 is TGCAGTGCTAGTCGAGACTACGAGCAGTACTTC. Protein product: CSASRDYEQYF. V and J are TRBV20-1 and TRBJ2-7; D call uncertain. The CDR3 is 11 residues long. Deletions cut 3 bases from V and 3 bases from J, with 6 bases between. Germline assignment: CDR1 DFQATT and CDR2 SNEGSKA (reference sequence).